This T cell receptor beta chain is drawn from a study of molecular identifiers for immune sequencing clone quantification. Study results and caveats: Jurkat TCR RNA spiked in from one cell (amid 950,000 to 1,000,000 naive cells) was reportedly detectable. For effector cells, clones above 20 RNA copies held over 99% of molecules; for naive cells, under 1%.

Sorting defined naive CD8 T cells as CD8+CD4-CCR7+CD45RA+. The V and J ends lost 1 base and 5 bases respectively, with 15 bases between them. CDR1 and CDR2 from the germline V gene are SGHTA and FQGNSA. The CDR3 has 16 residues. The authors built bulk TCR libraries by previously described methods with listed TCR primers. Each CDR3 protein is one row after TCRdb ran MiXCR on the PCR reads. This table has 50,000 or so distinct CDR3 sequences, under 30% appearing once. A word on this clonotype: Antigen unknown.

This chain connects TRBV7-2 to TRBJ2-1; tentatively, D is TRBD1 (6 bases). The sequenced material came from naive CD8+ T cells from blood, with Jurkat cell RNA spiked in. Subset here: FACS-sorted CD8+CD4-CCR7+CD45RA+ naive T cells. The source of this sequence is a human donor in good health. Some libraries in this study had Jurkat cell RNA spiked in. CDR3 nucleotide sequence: TGTGCCAGCAGCTTAGGTCTGGGGGCGCGAGACAATGAGCAGTTCTTC. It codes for CASSLGLGARDNEQFF.